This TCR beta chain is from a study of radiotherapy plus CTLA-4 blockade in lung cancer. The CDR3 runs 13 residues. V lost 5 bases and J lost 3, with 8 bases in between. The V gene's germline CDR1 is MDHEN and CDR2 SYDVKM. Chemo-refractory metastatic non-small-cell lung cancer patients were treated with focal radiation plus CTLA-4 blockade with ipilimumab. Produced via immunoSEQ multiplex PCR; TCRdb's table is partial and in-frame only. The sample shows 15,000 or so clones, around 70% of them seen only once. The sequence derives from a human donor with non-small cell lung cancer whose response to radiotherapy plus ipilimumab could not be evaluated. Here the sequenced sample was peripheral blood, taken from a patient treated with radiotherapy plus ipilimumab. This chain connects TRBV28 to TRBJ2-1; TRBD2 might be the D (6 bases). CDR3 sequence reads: CASSTGLYNEQFF. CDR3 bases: TGTGCCAGCAGTACGGGACTCTACAATGAGCAGTTCTTC.